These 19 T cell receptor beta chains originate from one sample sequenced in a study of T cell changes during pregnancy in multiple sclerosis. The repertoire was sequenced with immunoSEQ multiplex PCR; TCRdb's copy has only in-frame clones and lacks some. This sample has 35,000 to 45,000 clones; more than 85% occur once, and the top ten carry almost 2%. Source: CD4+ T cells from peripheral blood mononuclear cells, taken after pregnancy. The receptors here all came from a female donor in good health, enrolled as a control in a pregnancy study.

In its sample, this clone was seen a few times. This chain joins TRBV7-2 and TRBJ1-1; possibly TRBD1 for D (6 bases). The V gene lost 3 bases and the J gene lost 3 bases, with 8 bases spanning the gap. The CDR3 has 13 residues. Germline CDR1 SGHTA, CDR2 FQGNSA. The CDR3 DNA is TGTGCCAGCAGCTTTAACAGGGACACTGAAGCTTTCTTT. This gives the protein CASSFNRDTEAFF.

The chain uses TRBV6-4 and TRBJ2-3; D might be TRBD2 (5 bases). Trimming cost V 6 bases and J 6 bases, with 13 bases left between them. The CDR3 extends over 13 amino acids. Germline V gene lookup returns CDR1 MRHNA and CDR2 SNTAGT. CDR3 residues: CASSDHLADTQYF. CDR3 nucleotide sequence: TGTGCCAGCAGCGATCATTTAGCGGATACGCAGTATTTT.

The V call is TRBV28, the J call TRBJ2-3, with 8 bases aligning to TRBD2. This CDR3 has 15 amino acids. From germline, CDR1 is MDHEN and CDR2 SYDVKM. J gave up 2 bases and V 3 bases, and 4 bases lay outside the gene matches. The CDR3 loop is CASSFGGGITDTQYF. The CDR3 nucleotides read TGTGCCAGCAGTTTCGGCGGGGGGATCACAGATACGCAGTATTTT. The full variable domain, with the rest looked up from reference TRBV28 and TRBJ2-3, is DVKVTQSSRYLVKRTGEKVFLECVQDMDHENMFWYRQDPGLGLRLIYFSYDVKMKEKGDIPEGYSVSREKKERFSLILESASTNQTSMYLCASSFGGGITDTQYFGPGTRLTVL.

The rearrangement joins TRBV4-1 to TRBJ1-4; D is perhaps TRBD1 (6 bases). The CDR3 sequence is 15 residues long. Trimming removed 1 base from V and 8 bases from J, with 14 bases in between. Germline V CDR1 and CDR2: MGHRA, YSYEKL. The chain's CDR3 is CASSQGGGGWEKLFF. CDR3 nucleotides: TGCGCCAGCAGCCAAGGGGGAGGGGGATGGGAAAAACTGTTTTTT.

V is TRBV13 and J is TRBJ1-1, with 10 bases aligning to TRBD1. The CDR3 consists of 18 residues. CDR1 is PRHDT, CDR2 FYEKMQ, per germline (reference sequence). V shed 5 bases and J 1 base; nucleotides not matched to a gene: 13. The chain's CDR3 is CASSPPDRGGGGNTEAFF. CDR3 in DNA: TGTGCCAGCAGCCCCCCGGACAGGGGGGGTGGGGGGAACACTGAAGCTTTCTTT. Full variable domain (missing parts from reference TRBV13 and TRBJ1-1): AAGVIQSPRHLIKEKRETATLKCYPIPRHDTVYWYQQGPGQDPQFLISFYEKMQSDKGSIPDRFSAQQFSDYHSELNMSSLELGDSALYFCASSPPDRGGGGNTEAFFGQGTRLTVV.

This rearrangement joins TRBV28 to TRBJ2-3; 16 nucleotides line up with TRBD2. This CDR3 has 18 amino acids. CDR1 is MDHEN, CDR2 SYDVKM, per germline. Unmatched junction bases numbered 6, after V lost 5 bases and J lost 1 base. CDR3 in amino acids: CASSLGLAGGPGTDTQYF. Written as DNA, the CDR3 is TGTGCCAGCAGTCTGGGACTAGCGGGGGGGCCTGGCACAGATACGCAGTATTTT.

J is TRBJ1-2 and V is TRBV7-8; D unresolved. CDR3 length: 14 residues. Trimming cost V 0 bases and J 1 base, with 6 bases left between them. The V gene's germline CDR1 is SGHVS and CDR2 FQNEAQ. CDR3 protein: CASSLASLNYGYTF. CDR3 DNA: TGTGCCAGCAGCTTAGCCAGTCTTAACTATGGCTACACCTTC.

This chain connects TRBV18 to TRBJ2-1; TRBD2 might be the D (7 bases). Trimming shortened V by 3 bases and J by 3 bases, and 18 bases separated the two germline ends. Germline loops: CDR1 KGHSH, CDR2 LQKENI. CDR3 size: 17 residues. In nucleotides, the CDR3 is TGTGCCAGCTCACCGGGGAGGGGGGGCCTTCTCTACAATGAGCAGTTCTTC. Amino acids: CASSPGRGGLLYNEQFF.

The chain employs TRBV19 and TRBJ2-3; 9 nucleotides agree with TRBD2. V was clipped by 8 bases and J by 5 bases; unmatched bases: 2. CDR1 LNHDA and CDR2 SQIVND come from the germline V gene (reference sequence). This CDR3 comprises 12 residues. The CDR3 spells CASASGVDTQYF. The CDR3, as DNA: TGTGCCAGTGCTAGCGGGGTAGATACGCAGTATTTT.

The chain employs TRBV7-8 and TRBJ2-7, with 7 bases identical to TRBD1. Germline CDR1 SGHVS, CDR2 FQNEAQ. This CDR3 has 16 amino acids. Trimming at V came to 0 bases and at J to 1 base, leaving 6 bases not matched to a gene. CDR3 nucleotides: TGTGCCAGCAGCTTAGCGGGGACAGCCGTATCCTACGAGCAGTACTTC. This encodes CASSLAGTAVSYEQYF.

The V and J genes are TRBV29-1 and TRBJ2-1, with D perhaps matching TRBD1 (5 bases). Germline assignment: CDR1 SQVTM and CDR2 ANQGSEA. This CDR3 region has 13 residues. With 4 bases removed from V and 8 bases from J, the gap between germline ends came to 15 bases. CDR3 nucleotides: TGCAGCGTTGTAGTATGGGGCAGCTATGAGCAGTTCTTC. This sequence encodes CSVVVWGSYEQFF.

The CDR3 bases are TGCGCCAGCAGGTATAGCGGGCAGCGGGGCCTTCACGGGGAGCTGTTTTTT. This gives the protein CASRYSGQRGLHGELFF. The chain combines TRBV5-1 with TRBJ2-2, with 7 positions matching TRBD2. The V and J ends lost 5 bases and 7 bases, in that order; junction bases with no gene match: 17. The CDR3 is 17 residues long. The germline V gene has CDR1 SGHRS and CDR2 YFSETQ.

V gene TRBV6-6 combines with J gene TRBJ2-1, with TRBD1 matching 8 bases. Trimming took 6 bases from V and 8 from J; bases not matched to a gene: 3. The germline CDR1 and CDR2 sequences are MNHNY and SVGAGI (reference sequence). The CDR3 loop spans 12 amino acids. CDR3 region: CASRQTGDEQFF. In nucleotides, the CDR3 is TGTGCCAGCAGGCAGACAGGGGATGAGCAGTTCTTC.

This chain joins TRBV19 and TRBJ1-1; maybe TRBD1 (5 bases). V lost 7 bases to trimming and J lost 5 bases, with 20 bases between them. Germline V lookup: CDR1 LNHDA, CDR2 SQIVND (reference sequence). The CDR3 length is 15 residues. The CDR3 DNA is TGTGCCAGTACCGAAGCCGGGGGACTGGGTACTGAAGCTTTCTTT. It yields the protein CASTEAGGLGTEAFF.

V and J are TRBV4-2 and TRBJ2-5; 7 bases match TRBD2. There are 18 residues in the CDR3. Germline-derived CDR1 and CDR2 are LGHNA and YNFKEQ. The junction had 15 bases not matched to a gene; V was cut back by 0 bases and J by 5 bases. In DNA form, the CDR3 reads TGTGCCAGCAGCCAAGATTACAGGCTAGCGGCACCCCCGGAGACCCAGTACTTC. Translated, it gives CASSQDYRLAAPPETQYF.

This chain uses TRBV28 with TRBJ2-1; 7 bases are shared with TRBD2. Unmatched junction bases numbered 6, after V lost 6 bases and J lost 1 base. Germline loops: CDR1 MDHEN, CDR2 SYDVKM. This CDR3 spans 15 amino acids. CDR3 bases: TGTGCCAGCAGAGGTGGGAGGGAATCCTACAATGAGCAGTTCTTC. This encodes CASRGGRESYNEQFF.

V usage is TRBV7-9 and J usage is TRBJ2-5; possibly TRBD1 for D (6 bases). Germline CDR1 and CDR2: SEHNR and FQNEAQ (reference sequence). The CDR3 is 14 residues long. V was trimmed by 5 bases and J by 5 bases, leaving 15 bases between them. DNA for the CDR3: TGTGCCAGCAGCACCCTACAGGGACGGGAGACCCAGTACTTC. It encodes CASSTLQGRETQYF.

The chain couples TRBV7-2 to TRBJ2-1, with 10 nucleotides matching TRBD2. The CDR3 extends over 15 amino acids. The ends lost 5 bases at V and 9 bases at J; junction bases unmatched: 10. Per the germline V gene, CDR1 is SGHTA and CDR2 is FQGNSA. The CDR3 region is CASSPLAGGFGEQFF. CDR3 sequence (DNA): TGTGCCAGCAGCCCGTTAGCGGGAGGATTTGGTGAGCAGTTCTTC.

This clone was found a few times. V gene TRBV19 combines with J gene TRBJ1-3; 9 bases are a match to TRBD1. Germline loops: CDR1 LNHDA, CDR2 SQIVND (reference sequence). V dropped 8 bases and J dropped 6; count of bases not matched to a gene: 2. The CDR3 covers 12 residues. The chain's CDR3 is CASGTGLNTIYF. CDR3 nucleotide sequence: TGTGCCAGTGGGACAGGGCTAAACACCATATATTTT. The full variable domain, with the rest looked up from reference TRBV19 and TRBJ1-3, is DGGITQSPKYLFRKEGQNVTLSCEQNLNHDAMYWYRQDPGQGLRLIYYSQIVNDFQKGDIAEGYSVSREKKESFPLTVTSAQKNPTAFYLCASGTGLNTIYFGEGSWLTVV.